This T cell receptor beta chain was observed in a study of Ad26.COV2.S vaccination and SARS-CoV-2 variants (dated by TCRdb to the early 2020s). As for the study more broadly: Donors in the vaccine arm were drawn from COV1001, a multicentre, randomized, double-blind, placebo-controlled phase I-IIa trial testing Ad26.COV2.S in healthy adults. Dosing of Ad26.COV2.S was intramuscular, at either 5x10^10 or 1x10^11 viral particles, delivered as one shot or as two shots spaced 56 days apart. Sequencing of the TCRbeta repertoire served to evaluate the specificity and breadth of SARS-CoV-2-reactive T cell receptors following Ad26.COV2.S vaccination. A total of 32 samples were included in the TCR-sequenced set, comprising roughly 19 Ad26.COV2.S vaccine recipients, 5 placebo recipients and 8 SARS-CoV-2 convalescent individuals. Trial participants were randomized into five groups of five: low-dose or high-dose Ad26.COV2.S given once or twice, or placebo on both occasions. Investigators did not know the trial group allocation while performing experiments and assessing outcomes. What the study reported, not specific to this receptor: The authors noted that the TCR breadth and depth analyses may have underestimated total T cell responses. The study lacked the statistical power to compare responses across vaccine doses or regimens. Comparable non-spike TCR breadth was observed between vaccine and placebo recipients, consistent with only spike being contained in the vaccine. After vaccination, substantial breadth of spike-specific CD8+ and CD4+ T cell responses was reported. Ad26.COV2.S recipients had higher spike-specific TCR breadth than placebo recipients (P = 0.0014).

The CDR3, from cysteine to phenylalanine, totals 15 residues. The only DNA kept is the CDR3, 45 bases in frame from the first base. From the germline V gene, CDR1 is SNHLY and CDR2 is FYNNEI. Germline trimming: 6 bases from V, 6 bases from J; junction bases outside gene matches: 13. The treatment or condition label corresponds to: around 19 received Ad26.COV2.S at low or high dose, single or two shots; about 5 received placebo; per-sample allocation not given. Repertoires of vaccine and placebo recipients were sequenced from samples collected on day 63 after the first injection. Between 29 July and 7 August 2020, Cohort 1b enrolled around 25 adults aged 18-55 years at one site in Boston, USA. Ad26.COV2.S consisted of a replication-incompetent adenovirus type 26 vector by which a prefusion-stabilized SARS-CoV-2 spike protein from the original Wuhan strain was expressed. The immunoSEQ Assay was used to sequence TCRbeta CDR3 regions. After extraction, genomic DNA underwent amplification by bias-controlled multiplex PCR, followed by high-throughput sequencing. On the study's bioinformatics: Collapsing and filtering of sequences were performed to quantify the absolute abundance of each unique TCRbeta CDR3 region. T cell fraction was estimated by normalization of TCRbeta template counts to usable DNA, with usable DNA being measured through amplification of reference genes present in all nucleated cells. Repertoire TCRs were annotated as SARS-CoV-2-specific by exact matching of V gene, CDR3 amino acid sequence and J gene to a known reactive TCR set. The reference SARS-CoV-2 TCR set was obtained from MIRA and was filtered for enrichment in COVID-19-positive ImmuneCODE repertoires, whereby public or cross-reactive TCRs were removed. Based on the MIRA antigens, annotated TCRs were further analysed at the level of specific ORF or position within ORF. Depth was the summed frequency of annotated unique rearrangements, while breadth was defined as annotated unique rearrangements over total unique productive rearrangements. Two-sided Wilcoxon rank-sum tests were used to compare TCR breadth between groups. TCRdb obtained this table from immuneACCESS and retained in-frame rearrangements with V and J assigned. These tables miss some clones; where compared with another copy, unresolved V genes account for less than half of the shortfall, and the remainder is unexplained. D and trimming come from the DNA, and the V and J calls and clone size come from that table. The sample data list roughly 410,000 clones, and about 83% of these were observed just once. The ten most abundant clones make up more than 7% of the sample.

Notes on this clone: This receptor's antigen is unknown. Base qualities were left out, and no much larger clone turns up one base away.

This clonotype was obtained from a person aged 18-60 years who received the Ad26.COV2.S COVID-19 vaccine or a placebo. The V gene is TRBV2 and the J gene is TRBJ2-7, with TRBD2 matching 8 junction bases. The sequencing used peripheral blood, collected in a trial of Ad26.COV2.S vaccine versus placebo. The CDR3 region has the sequence CASRYQSGLAAEQYF. The sequenced DNA is TGTGCCAGCAGGTACCAGTCCGGACTAGCTGCCGAGCAGTACTTC.